This TCR beta chain was retrieved from a study of beta chain features in type 1 diabetes. V was pared by 5 bases and J by 3 bases, with 7 bases of the junction left unmatched. Germline CDR1 SGHNT, CDR2 YENEEA. The CDR3 contains 14 residues. Every participating donor gave one draw, a heparinised blood sample averaging roughly 0.12 L. Expressed TCRB transcripts were sequenced because the isolated RNA had all been reverse transcribed beforehand. Generated by immunoSEQ multiplex PCR, the TCRdb table keeps only in-frame clones and is missing some. The top ten clones hold roughly 1.3% of a sample with around 140,000 clones, 8.5% to 12% of them seen once.

This clonotype originated in a man younger than 35 in good health. The V call is TRBV11-3, the J call TRBJ2-7; TRBD1 aligns across 7 bases. Sequenced: naive CD4+ T cells from blood. The DNA for the CDR3 is TGTGCCAGCAGCGGCCCGGGACAGTTCTACGAGCAGTACTTC. It codes for CASSGPGQFYEQYF.